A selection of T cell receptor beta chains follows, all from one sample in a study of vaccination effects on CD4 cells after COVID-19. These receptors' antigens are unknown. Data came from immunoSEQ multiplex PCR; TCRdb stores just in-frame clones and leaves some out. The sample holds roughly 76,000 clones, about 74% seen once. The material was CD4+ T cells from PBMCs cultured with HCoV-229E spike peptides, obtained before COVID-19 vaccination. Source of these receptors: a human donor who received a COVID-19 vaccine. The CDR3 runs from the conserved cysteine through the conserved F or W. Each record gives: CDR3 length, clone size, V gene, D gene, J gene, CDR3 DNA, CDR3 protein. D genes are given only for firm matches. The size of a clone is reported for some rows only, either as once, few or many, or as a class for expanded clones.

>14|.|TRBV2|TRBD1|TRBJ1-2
TGTGCCAGCAGTGGGACAGGGGCGGCCTATGGCTACACCTTC
CASSGTGAAYGYTF
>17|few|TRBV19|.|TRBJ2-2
TGTGCCAGTAGTTCCTACCGGGACCGCTTTGGGACCGGGGAGCTGTTTTTT
CASSSYRDRFGTGELFF
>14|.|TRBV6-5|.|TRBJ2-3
TGTGCCACCATGCCCGGGGGCTCCACAGATACGCAGTATTTT
CATMPGGSTDTQYF
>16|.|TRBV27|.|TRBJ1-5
TGTGCCAGCAGCCCAACTCTAATCGGCGGCAATCAGCCCCAGCATTTT
CASSPTLIGGNQPQHF
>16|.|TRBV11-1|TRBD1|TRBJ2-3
TGTGCCAGCAGCTTAAGGGCAGGGGGTAGCACAGATACGCAGTATTTT
CASSLRAGGSTDTQYF
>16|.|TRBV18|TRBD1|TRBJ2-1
TGTGCCAGCTCACCTTCGACAGGGGGCCCTGGGAATGAGCAGTTCTTC
CASSPSTGGPGNEQFF
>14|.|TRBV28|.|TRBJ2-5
TGTGCCAGCAGTTTAACGCGGGGCGGAAAGACCCAGTACTTC
CASSLTRGGKTQYF
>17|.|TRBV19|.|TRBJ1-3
TGTGCCAGTAGTATACCCTGGACGGCAAGCTCTGGAAACACCATATATTTT
CASSIPWTASSGNTIYF
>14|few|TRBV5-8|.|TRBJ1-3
TGTGCCAGCAGCTTGCTATCCTCTGGAAACACCATATATTTT
CASSLLSSGNTIYF
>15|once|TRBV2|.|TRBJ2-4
TGTGCCAGCATCCCCCCAGCCTACCCCAAAAACATTCAGTACTTC
CASIPPAYPKNIQYF
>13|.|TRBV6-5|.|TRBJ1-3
TGTGCCAGCAGTTGGGGGTCTGGAAACACCATATATTTT
CASSWGSGNTIYF
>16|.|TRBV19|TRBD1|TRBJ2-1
TGTGCCAGTAGCTCCGGGACAGGGGGCCCCTACAATGAGCAGTTCTTC
CASSSGTGGPYNEQFF
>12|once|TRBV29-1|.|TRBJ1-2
TGCAGCGTTGGCGGCACTAACTATGGCTACACCTTC
CSVGGTNYGYTF
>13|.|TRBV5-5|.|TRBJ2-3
TGTGCCAGCAGCCCAGGACCCGCAGATACGCAGTATTTT
CASSPGPADTQYF
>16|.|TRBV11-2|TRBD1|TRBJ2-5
TGTGCCAGCAGCCCTACAGGGGGTACCACCTTCGGGACCCAGTACTTC
CASSPTGGTTFGTQYF
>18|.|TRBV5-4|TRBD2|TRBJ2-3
TGTGCCAGCAGCCAGGGTGGGACTAGCGGGGGGGCGATGTATACGCAGTATTTT
CASSQGGTSGGAMYTQYF
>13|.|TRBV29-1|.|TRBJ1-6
TGCAGCGTTGTCACAGATTATAATTCACCCCTCCACTTT
CSVVTDYNSPLHF
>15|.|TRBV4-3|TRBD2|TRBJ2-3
TGCGCCAGCAGCCTTACGGGGGGGGCCGGGGATACGCAGTATTTT
CASSLTGGAGDTQYF
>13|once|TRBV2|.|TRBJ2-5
TGTGCCAGCAGGGACCCGCCCGTAGAGACCCAGTACTTC
CASRDPPVETQYF
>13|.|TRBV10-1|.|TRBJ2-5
TGCGCCAGCAGTGAGACGGTCCAAGAGACCCAGTACTTC
CASSETVQETQYF
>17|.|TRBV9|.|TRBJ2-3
TGTGCCAGCAGCCCTCGGACAGAAGCATATAGCACAGATACGCAGTATTTT
CASSPRTEAYSTDTQYF
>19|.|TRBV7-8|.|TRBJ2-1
TGTGCCAGCAGCCCATTACTCTGGGCAGGGGTTACGGATTACAATGAGCAGTTCTTC
CASSPLLWAGVTDYNEQFF
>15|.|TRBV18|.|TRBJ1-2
TGTGCCAGCTCACCACTTACCGAAGCTAACTATGGCTACACCTTC
CASSPLTEANYGYTF
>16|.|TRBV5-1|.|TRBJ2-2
TGCGCCAGCAGCTTGGCGGGGGAACCAAACACCGGGGAGCTGTTTTTT
CASSLAGEPNTGELFF
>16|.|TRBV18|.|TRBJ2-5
TGTGCCAGCTCACCACGCGAGCTAGTGCTGTCGGAGACCCAGTACTTC
CASSPRELVLSETQYF
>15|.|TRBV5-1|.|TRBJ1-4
TGCGCCAGCAGCTTGGATTCTGGGTCTAATGAAAAACTGTTTTTT
CASSLDSGSNEKLFF
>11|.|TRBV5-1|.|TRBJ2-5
TGCGCCAGCAGCTTGGCAGAGACCCAGTACTTC
CASSLAETQYF
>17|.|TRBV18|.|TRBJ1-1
TGTGCCAGCTCAACTCGACAGGCGGCGGGGAGGAACACTGAAGCTTTCTTT
CASSTRQAAGRNTEAFF